The rows below give T cell receptor beta chains drawn from one sample of a study of tumor-infiltrating lymphocytes in primary liver carcinoma. TCRdb re-called the multiplex PCR reads with MiXCR, one entry per CDR3 protein. Among fewer than 400,000 distinct CDR3 sequences listed, approximately 65% were seen once. Sequencing was performed on peripheral blood. These receptors were obtained from a man aged 35 to 55 with primary liver carcinoma and hepatitis B virus infection. Both conserved end residues are part of each CDR3. A D gene is named only where the DNA matches it firmly. Clone size is not always given. Where it is, it says once, few, many or a class for expanded clones.

D gene: -
J gene: TRBJ2-2
V gene: TRBV12-3/TRBV12-4
clone size: -
CDR3 DNA: TGTGCCAGCAGGGGGGTGGGCAGGAAAACCGGGGAGCTGTTTTTT
CDR3 protein: CASRGVGRKTGELFF

D gene: TRBD1
J gene: TRBJ1-1
V gene: TRBV6-1
clone size: -
CDR3 DNA: TGTGCCAGCCTACGACAGGGGGAGAACACTGAAGCTTTCTTT
CDR3 protein: CASLRQGENTEAFF

D gene: -
J gene: TRBJ2-5
V gene: TRBV29-1
clone size: -
CDR3 DNA: TGCAGCGTTGAAGAGGGGGGGCAAGAGGCCCAGTACTTC
CDR3 protein: CSVEEGGQEAQYF

D gene: TRBD1
J gene: TRBJ1-4
V gene: TRBV12-3/TRBV12-4
clone size: -
CDR3 DNA: TGTGCCAGCAGTCTCGAGACAGGGGTCGAAAAACTGTTTTTT
CDR3 protein: CASSLETGVEKLFF

D gene: -
J gene: TRBJ1-1
V gene: TRBV7-9
clone size: -
CDR3 DNA: TGTGCCAGCAGCTTGGGGGTTGAAACTGAAGCTCTCTTT
CDR3 protein: CASSLGVETEALF

D gene: -
J gene: TRBJ2-3
V gene: TRBV11-2
clone size: -
CDR3 DNA: TGTGCCAGCAGTCTCTTCGGCCGCACAGATACGCAGTATTTT
CDR3 protein: CASSLFGRTDTQYF

D gene: -
J gene: TRBJ2-1
V gene: TRBV7-9
clone size: -
CDR3 DNA: TGTGCCAGCTGCACGGACTACAATGAGCAGTTCTTC
CDR3 protein: CASCTDYNEQFF

D gene: -
J gene: TRBJ2-7
V gene: TRBV25-1
clone size: few
CDR3 DNA: TGTGCCAGCAGCTCGGGGCGATACGAGCAGTACTTC
CDR3 protein: CASSSGRYEQYF

D gene: -
J gene: TRBJ2-1
V gene: TRBV5-4
clone size: few
CDR3 DNA: TGTGCCAGCAGACACAAGGGAGAGGGTTACAATGAGCAGTTCTTC
CDR3 protein: CASRHKGEGYNEQFF

D gene: TRBD2
J gene: TRBJ2-1
V gene: TRBV5-4
clone size: once
CDR3 DNA: TGTGGCAGCAGGGCGTGGGTCAGGACTAGTGGGAACAATGAGCAGTTCTTC
CDR3 protein: CGSRAWVRTSGNNEQFF

D gene: -
J gene: TRBJ2-7
V gene: TRBV28
clone size: -
CDR3 DNA: TGTGCCAGCGGTTTATCCACCTCCGAGCAGTACTTC
CDR3 protein: CASGLSTSEQYF

D gene: -
J gene: TRBJ2-3
V gene: TRBV6-1
clone size: -
CDR3 DNA: TGTGCCAGCAGTGAAGAGGAGGACGAGAGGGAAGATACGCATTATTTT
CDR3 protein: CASSEEEDEREDTHYF

D gene: -
J gene: TRBJ2-2
V gene: TRBV5-6
clone size: -
CDR3 DNA: TGTGTCAGCAGCTTCCCCCTGAGCGGAGACACCGAGGAGCTGTTTTTT
CDR3 protein: CVSSFPLSGDTEELFF

D gene: -
J gene: TRBJ2-6
V gene: TRBV5-1
clone size: -
CDR3 DNA: TGCGCCAGCAGCGCACAGGCCTCTGTGGCCAACGTCCTGACTTTC
CDR3 protein: CASSAQASVANVLTF

D gene: -
J gene: TRBJ2-1
V gene: TRBV12-3/TRBV12-4
clone size: -
CDR3 DNA: TGTGCCAACACCACTCAGGGAGTGGTGCAGTTCTTC
CDR3 protein: CANTTQGVVQFF

D gene: -
J gene: TRBJ2-1
V gene: TRBV10-2
clone size: -
CDR3 DNA: TGCACCAGCAGCAGGGCATACAATGAGCAGTTCTTC
CDR3 protein: CTSSRAYNEQFF

D gene: -
J gene: TRBJ1-3
V gene: TRBV6-5
clone size: -
CDR3 DNA: TGTACCAGCAGTTACCTGAGTGGGGCTGGGAACACCATATATTTT
CDR3 protein: CTSSYLSGAGNTIYF

D gene: TRBD2
J gene: TRBJ2-2
V gene: TRBV30
clone size: -
CDR3 DNA: TGTGCCTGGATTGGTAGCGGGGGGCCGATAAACACCGGGGAGCTGTTCTTT
CDR3 protein: CAWIGSGGPINTGELFF

D gene: TRBD1
J gene: TRBJ2-3
V gene: TRBV6-2/TRBV6-3
clone size: -
CDR3 DNA: TGTGCCAGCAGTCTGACAGGGCCCGATCTCACAGATACGCAGTATTTT
CDR3 protein: CASSLTGPDLTDTQYF

D gene: -
J gene: TRBJ2-7
V gene: TRBV29-1
clone size: once
CDR3 DNA: TGCAGCACCCAAGTGGGAGTCCCCCCCTACGAGCAATACTTC
CDR3 protein: CSTQVGVPPYEQYF

D gene: -
J gene: TRBJ2-7
V gene: TRBV6-2/TRBV6-3
clone size: few
CDR3 DNA: TGTGTCAGCGACGCGGGAGGGACAGGGTACGTCGAGCAGTACTTC
CDR3 protein: CVSDAGGTGYVEQYF

D gene: TRBD2
J gene: TRBJ2-1
V gene: TRBV12-3/TRBV12-4
clone size: few
CDR3 DNA: TGTGCCAGCAGTTTACCCCCGGGACTAGCGGGAGGGAATGAGCAGTTCTTC
CDR3 protein: CASSLPPGLAGGNEQFF

D gene: TRBD1
J gene: TRBJ2-5
V gene: TRBV5-6
clone size: few
CDR3 DNA: TGTGCCAGCAGCCTGGACAGGCAACAGTCCCAGTACTTC
CDR3 protein: CASSLDRQQSQYF

D gene: -
J gene: TRBJ2-5
V gene: TRBV11-1
clone size: -
CDR3 DNA: TGTGCCAGCAGCTTCCAGGAGACCCAGTGCTTC
CDR3 protein: CASSFQETQCF

D gene: -
J gene: TRBJ2-3
V gene: TRBV5-1
clone size: few
CDR3 DNA: TGCGCCAGCAGCTTGGTGACAGCGAGCACAGATACGCAGTATTTT
CDR3 protein: CASSLVTASTDTQYF

D gene: -
J gene: TRBJ1-5
V gene: TRBV6-5
clone size: many
CDR3 DNA: TGTGCCAGCAGCCCCGGGAGGGATCAGCCCCAGCATTTT
CDR3 protein: CASSPGRDQPQHF

D gene: -
J gene: TRBJ2-3
V gene: TRBV30
clone size: -
CDR3 DNA: TGTGCCTGGAGTGTATGGTCGGGAGTAGGTGATACGCAGTATTTT
CDR3 protein: CAWSVWSGVGDTQYF

D gene: -
J gene: TRBJ2-5
V gene: TRBV4-3
clone size: -
CDR3 DNA: TGCACCAGCAGCTTCCAAAGTCGGGGGGCTCCAAAAGAGACCCAGTACTTC
CDR3 protein: CTSSFQSRGAPKETQYF

D gene: -
J gene: TRBJ2-7
V gene: TRBV5-5
clone size: -
CDR3 DNA: TGTGCCAGCAGCTTGGTATTGTCCTCGACAGATTCCTACGAGCAGTACTTC
CDR3 protein: CASSLVLSSTDSYEQYF

D gene: TRBD2
J gene: TRBJ2-3
V gene: TRBV11-2
clone size: -
CDR3 DNA: TGTGTCAGCAGCTCAGCGGGTCGGACTAGTTCGCAGTATTTT
CDR3 protein: CVSSSAGRTSSQYF

D gene: TRBD1
J gene: TRBJ1-6
V gene: TRBV5-1
clone size: -
CDR3 DNA: TGCGCCAGCAGCTTGGAGGGGACAGGGGATAATTCACCCCTCCACTTT
CDR3 protein: CASSLEGTGDNSPLHF

D gene: -
J gene: TRBJ2-4
V gene: TRBV5-6
clone size: -
CDR3 DNA: TGTATCAGCAGCAACGATCCGCGGAACATTCAGTACTTC
CDR3 protein: CISSNDPRNIQYF

D gene: -
J gene: TRBJ2-7
V gene: TRBV6-5
clone size: -
CDR3 DNA: TGTGCCTGCAATACAGGGTCCGAGCAGTACTTC
CDR3 protein: CACNTGSEQYF

D gene: -
J gene: TRBJ1-1
V gene: TRBV18
clone size: -
CDR3 DNA: TGTGCCAGCTCACCAGTCGGGGACTTAATGAACACTGAAGCTTTCTTT
CDR3 protein: CASSPVGDLMNTEAFF